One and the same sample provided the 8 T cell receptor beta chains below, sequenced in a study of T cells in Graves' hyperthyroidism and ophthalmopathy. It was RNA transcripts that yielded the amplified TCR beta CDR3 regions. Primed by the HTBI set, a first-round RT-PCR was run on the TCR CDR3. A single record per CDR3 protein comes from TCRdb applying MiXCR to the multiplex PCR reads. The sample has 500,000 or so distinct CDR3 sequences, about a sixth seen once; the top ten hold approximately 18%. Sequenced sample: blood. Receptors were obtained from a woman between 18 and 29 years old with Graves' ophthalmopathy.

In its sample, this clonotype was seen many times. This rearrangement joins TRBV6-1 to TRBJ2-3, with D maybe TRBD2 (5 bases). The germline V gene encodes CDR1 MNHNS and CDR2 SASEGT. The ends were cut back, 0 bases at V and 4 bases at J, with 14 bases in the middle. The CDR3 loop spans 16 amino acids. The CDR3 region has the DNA TGTGCCAGCAGTGAAGCAGTATTAGCCGGGGCAGATACGCAGTATTTT. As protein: CASSEAVLAGADTQYF.

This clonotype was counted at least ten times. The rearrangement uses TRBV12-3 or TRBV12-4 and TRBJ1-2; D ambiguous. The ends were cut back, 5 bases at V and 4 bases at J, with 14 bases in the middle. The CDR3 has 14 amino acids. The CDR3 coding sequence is TGTGCCAGCAGTGATAAGCGGACGGTCTATGGCTACACCTTC. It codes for CASSDKRTVYGYTF.

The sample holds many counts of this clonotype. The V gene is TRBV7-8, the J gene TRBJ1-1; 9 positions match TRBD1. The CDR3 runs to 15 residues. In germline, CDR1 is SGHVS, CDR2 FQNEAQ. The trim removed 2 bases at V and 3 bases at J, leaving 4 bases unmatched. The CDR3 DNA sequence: TGTGCCAGCAGCTTAAGCGGGACAGGGCACACTGAAGCTTTCTTT. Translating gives CASSLSGTGHTEAFF.

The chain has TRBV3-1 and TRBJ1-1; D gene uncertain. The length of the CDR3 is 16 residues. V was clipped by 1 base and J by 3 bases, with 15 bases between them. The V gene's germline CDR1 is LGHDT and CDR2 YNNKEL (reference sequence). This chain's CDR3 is CASSQAWDRVYTEAFF. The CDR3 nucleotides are TGTGCCAGCAGCCAAGCCTGGGATCGGGTATACACTGAAGCTTTCTTT. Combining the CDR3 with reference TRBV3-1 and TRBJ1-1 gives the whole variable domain DTAVSQTPKYLVTQMGNDKSIKCEQNLGHDTMYWYKQDSKKFLKIMFSYNNKELIINETVPNRFSPKSPDKAHLNLHINSLELGDSAVYFCASSQAWDRVYTEAFFGQGTRLTVV.

CDR3 DNA sequence: TGTGCCAGCAGCGGTCCGACAGGGCTGTCTTCGGTTTGGGAGCAGTACTTC. Its translation: CASSGPTGLSSVWEQYF. This rearrangement joins TRBV6-1 to TRBJ2-7; 7 bases map to TRBD1. CDR3 length: 17 amino acids. Losses at the gene ends were 6 bases for V and 7 bases for J; bases not matched to a gene: 21. The germline V gene has CDR1 MNHNS and CDR2 SASEGT.

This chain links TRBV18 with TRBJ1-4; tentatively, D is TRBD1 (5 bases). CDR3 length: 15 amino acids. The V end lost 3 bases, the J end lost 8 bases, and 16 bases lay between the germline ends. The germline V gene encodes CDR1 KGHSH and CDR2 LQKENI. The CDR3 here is CASSPSGLKEEKLFF. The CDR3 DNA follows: TGTGCCAGCTCACCGTCGGGACTGAAGGAGGAAAAACTGTTTTTT.

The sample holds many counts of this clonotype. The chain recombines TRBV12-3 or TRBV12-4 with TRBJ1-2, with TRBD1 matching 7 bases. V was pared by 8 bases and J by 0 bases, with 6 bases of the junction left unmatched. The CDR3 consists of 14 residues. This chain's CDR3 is CASGTGVPNYGYTF. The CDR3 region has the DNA TGTGCCAGCGGAACAGGGGTCCCTAACTATGGCTACACCTTC.

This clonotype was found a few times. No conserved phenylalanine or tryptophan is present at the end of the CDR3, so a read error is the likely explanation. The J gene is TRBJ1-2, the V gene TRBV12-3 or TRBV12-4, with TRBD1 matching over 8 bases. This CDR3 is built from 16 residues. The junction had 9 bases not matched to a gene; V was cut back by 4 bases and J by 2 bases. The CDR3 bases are TGTGCCAGCAGTTCCCTGGACAGGGACTACAACTATGGCTACACCCTC. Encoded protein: CASSSLDRDYNYGYTL.